This passage covers 5 T cell receptor beta chains from one sample sequenced in a study of T-cell reconstitution after alpha-beta-depleted transplantation in children. Researchers prepared the TCRbeta library using unique molecular identifiers, the study reports. TCRdb re-called the PCR reads with MiXCR, one entry per CDR3 protein. The sample gives about 230,000 distinct CDR3 sequences, more than 10% of which show up once; 2.6% is in the top ten. Sequenced here: PBMCs from the stem cell graft donor, sampled from the stem cell graft. Receptors were obtained from a human donor who donated a stem cell graft to a child with acute lymphoblastic leukemia.

This clonotype showed up many times. V gene TRBV9 combines with J gene TRBJ2-2; the D is unclear. CDR1 and CDR2 (germline): SGDLS, YYNGEE. The CDR3 spans 13 residues. V was clipped by 0 bases and J by 5 bases, with 5 bases between them. The chain's CDR3 is CASSVVGTGELFF. DNA for the CDR3: TGTGCCAGCAGCGTAGTCGGGACCGGGGAGCTGTTTTTT.

This clonotype was counted at least ten times. The chain has TRBV6-5 and TRBJ1-2, with D perhaps TRBD1 (5 bases). Trimming removed 3 bases from V and 7 bases from J, with 18 bases in between. The CDR3 has 15 amino acids. Germline V gene data show CDR1 as MNHEY and CDR2 as SVGAGI. The CDR3 here is CASSYQGGGAGGYTF. The CDR3 DNA reads as TGTGCCAGCAGTTATCAGGGAGGAGGCGCCGGTGGCTACACCTTC.

This clonotype has at least ten counts. The chain is built from TRBV20-1 and TRBJ2-5; 11 bases are a match to TRBD2. The CDR3 runs 15 residues. CDR1 and CDR2 from the germline V gene are DFQATT and SNEGSKA (reference sequence). The CDR3 nucleotides read TGCAGCTTTGGACTAGCGGGTCTTATTGGAGAGACCCAGTACTTC. Protein: CSFGLAGLIGETQYF.

This clonotype was seen repeatedly, ten times or more. The chain is built from TRBV19 and TRBJ1-5; the match to TRBD1 covers 9 bases. CDR1 LNHDA and CDR2 SQIVND come from the germline V gene (reference sequence). Trimming took 2 bases from V and 3 from J; bases not matched to a gene: 11. The CDR3 has 18 amino acids. The CDR3 loop is CASSIRDRATSYNQPQHF. The CDR3 DNA follows: TGTGCCAGTAGTATAAGGGACAGGGCGACCTCTTACAATCAGCCCCAGCATTTT.

This clonotype was detected many times. The chain couples TRBV7-9 to TRBJ2-2; possibly TRBD1 for D (6 bases). Germline CDR1 SEHNR, CDR2 FQNEAQ (reference sequence). The CDR3 is 16 residues long. Trimming took 2 bases from V and 3 from J, leaving 13 bases between them. The CDR3: CASSLTRGSHTGELFF. The CDR3 DNA reads TGTGCCAGCAGCTTAACCAGGGGCTCACACACCGGGGAGCTGTTTTTT.